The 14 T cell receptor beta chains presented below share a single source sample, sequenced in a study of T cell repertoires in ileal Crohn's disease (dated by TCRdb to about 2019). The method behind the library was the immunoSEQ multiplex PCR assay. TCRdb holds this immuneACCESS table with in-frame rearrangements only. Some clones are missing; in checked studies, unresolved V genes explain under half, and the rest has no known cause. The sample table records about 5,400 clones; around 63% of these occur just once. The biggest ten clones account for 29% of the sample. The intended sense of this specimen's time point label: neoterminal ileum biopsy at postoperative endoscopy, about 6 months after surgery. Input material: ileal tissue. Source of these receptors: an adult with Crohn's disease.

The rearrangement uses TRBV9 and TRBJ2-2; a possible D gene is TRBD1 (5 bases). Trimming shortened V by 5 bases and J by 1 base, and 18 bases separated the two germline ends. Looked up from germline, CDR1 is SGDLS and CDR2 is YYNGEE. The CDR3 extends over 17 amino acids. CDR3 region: CASSAGIGDLNTGELFF. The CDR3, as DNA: TGTGCCAGCAGTGCCGGTATAGGGGATTTGAACACCGGGGAGCTGTTTTTT.

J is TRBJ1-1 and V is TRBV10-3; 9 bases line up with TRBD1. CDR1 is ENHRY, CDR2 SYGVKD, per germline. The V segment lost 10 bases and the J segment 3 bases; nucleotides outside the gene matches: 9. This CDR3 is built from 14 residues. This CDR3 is CATRGQGTDTEAFF. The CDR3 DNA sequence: TGTGCCACCCGCGGACAGGGGACCGACACTGAAGCTTTCTTT.

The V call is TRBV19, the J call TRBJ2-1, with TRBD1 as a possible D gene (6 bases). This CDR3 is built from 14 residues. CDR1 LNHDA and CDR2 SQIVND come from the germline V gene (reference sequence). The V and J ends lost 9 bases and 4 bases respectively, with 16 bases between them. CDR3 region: CASNAGTFYNEQFF. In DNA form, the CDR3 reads TGTGCCAGCAACGCCGGGACATTTTACAATGAGCAGTTCTTC.

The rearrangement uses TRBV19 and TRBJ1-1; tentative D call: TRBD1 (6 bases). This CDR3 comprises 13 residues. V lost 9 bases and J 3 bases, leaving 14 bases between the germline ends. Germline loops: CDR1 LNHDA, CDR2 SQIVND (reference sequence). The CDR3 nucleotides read TGTGCCAGCAACAGGGAGGGAGACACTGAAGCTTTCTTT. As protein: CASNREGDTEAFF.

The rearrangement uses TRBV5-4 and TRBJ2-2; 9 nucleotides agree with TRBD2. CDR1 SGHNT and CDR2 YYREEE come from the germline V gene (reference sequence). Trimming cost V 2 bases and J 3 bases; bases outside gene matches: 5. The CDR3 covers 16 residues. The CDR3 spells CASSFLAGTHTGELFF. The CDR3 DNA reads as TGTGCCAGCAGCTTTCTAGCGGGGACCCACACCGGGGAGCTGTTTTTT.

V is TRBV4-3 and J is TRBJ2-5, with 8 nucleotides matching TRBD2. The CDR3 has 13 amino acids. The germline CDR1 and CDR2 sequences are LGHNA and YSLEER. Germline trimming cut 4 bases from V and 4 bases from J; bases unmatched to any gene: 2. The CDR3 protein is CASSRGGLETQYF. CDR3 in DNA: TGCGCCAGCAGCCGCGGGGGGCTAGAGACCCAGTACTTC.

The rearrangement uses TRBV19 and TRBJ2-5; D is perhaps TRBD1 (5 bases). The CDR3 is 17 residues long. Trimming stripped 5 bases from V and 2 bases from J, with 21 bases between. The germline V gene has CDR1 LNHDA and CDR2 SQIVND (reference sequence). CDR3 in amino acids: CASSALPQGSSQETQYF. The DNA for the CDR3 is TGTGCCAGTAGTGCCCTACCCCAGGGTAGTAGTCAAGAGACCCAGTACTTC.

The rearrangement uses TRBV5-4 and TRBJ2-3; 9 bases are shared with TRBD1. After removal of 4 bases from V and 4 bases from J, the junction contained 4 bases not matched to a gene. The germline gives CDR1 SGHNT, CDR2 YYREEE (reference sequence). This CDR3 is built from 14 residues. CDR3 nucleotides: TGTGCCAGCAGCACCCGACAGGGGGCAGATACGCAGTATTTT. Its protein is CASSTRQGADTQYF.

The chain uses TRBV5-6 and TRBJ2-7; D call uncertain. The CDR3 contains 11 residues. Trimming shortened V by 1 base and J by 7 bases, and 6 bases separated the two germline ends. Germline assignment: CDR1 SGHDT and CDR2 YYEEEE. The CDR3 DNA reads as TGTGCCAGCAGCTTGTATCGGGAGCAGTACTTC. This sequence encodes CASSLYREQYF.

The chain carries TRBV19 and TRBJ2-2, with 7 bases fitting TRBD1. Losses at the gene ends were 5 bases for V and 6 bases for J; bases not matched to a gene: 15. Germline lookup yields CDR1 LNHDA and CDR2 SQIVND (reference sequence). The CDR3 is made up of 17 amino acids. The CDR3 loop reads CASSFSGTAYGAGELFF. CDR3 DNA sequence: TGTGCCAGTAGTTTCTCCGGGACAGCGTACGGGGCCGGGGAGCTGTTTTTT. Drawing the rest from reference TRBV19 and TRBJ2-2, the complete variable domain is DGGITQSPKYLFRKEGQNVTLSCEQNLNHDAMYWYRQDPGQGLRLIYYSQIVNDFQKGDIAEGYSVSREKKESFPLTVTSAQKNPTAFYLCASSFSGTAYGAGELFFGEGSRLTVL.

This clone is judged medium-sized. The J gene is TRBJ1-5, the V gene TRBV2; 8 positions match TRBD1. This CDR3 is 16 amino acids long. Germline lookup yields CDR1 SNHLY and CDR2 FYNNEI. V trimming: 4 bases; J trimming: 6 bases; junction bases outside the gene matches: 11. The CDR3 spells CASSGQGMGNGQPQHF. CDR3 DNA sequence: TGTGCCAGCAGTGGACAGGGGATGGGCAATGGTCAGCCCCAGCATTTT.

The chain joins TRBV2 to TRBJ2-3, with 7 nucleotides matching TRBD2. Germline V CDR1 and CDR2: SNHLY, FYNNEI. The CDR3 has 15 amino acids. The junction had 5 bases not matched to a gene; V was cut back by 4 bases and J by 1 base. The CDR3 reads CASSAGRVGTDTQYF. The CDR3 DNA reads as TGTGCCAGCAGTGCAGGGAGGGTGGGCACAGATACGCAGTATTTT.

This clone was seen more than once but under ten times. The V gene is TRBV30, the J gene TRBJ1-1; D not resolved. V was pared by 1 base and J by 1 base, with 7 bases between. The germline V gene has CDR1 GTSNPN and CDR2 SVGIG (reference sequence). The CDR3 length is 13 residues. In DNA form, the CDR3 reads TGTGCCTGGAGTGGTCCCGGGAACACTGAAGCTTTCTTT. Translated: CAWSGPGNTEAFF.

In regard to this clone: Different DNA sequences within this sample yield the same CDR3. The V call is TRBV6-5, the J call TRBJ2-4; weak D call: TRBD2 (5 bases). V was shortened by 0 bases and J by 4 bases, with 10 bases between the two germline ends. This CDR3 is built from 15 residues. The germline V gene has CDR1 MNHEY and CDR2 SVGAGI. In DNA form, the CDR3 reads TGTGCCAGCAGTTACTCCGCGGGTCGGAAAAACATTCAGTACTTC. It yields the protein CASSYSAGRKNIQYF.